This TCR beta chain was recovered during a study of Graves' ophthalmopathy and Graves' hyperthyroidism. Study conclusions and caveats: Separation of ophthalmopathy from stable hyperthyroidism was achieved by a 13-signature model, at roughly 88% sensitivity and 70% to 82% specificity. Ophthalmopathy progression cases were predicted by the model with roughly 70% sensitivity and 72.22% specificity. Also, most clonotypes expanded in the thyroid above 0.001 frequency appeared in blood.

The sequenced template was RNA, covering the TCR beta CDR3 region. RT-PCR was first run with HTBI primers, then multiplex PCR in a second round. MiXCR, run by TCRdb on the multiplex PCR reads, gives a single entry per CDR3 protein. Of over 450,000 distinct CDR3 sequences in the sample, approximately 15% were seen once. Germline CDR1 reads SQVTM; CDR2 reads ANQGSEA. This CDR3 comprises 12 residues. V was shortened by 3 bases and J by 1 base, with 6 bases between the two germline ends. This clonotype was seen at least ten times. No antigen is known for it. The authors diagnosed from clinical symptoms, serum thyroxine, TRAb, thyroid ultrasound and orbital computed tomography.

This receptor was taken from a woman aged 30 to 39 with Graves' ophthalmopathy. The gene calls are TRBV29-1 and TRBJ1-1; no reliable D call. Sequencing input: blood. The CDR3: CSVDLTNTEAFF. CDR3 bases: TGCAGCGTTGACTTGACGAACACTGAAGCTTTCTTT.